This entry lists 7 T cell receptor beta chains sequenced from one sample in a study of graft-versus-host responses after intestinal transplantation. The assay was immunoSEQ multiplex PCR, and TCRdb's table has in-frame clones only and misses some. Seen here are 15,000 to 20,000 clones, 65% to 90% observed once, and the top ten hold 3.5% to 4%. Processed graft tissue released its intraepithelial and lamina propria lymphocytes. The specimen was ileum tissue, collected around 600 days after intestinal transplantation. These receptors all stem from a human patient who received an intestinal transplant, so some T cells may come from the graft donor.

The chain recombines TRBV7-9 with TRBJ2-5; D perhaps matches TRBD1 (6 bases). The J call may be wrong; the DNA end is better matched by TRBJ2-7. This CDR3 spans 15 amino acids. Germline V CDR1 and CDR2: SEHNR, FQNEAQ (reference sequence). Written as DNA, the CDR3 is TGTGCCAGCAGCGTACAGGGTGCTACCTCCTACGAGCAGTACTTC. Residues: CASSVQGATSYEQYF.

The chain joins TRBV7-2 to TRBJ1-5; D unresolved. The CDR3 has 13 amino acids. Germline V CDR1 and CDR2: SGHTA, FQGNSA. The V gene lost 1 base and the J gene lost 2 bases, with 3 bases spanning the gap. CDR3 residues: CASSLVGNQPQHF. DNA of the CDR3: TGTGCCAGCAGCTTAGTCGGCAATCAGCCCCAGCATTTT.

The CDR3 DNA is TGTGCCAGCAGCCAGGGGGCCTCTAGCAATCAGCCCCAGCATTTT. Translated, it gives CASSQGASSNQPQHF. The rearrangement joins TRBV21-1 to TRBJ1-5; no DNA check was done on the table's D call, TRBD1. TRBV21-1 counts as a pseudogene. The CDR3 has 15 amino acids.

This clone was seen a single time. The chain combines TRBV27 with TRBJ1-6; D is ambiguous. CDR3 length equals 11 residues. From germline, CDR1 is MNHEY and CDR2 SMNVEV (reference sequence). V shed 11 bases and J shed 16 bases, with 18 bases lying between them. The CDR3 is CACGSGGPLHF. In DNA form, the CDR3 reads TGTGCCTGCGGGTCGGGAGGCCCACTCCACTTT.

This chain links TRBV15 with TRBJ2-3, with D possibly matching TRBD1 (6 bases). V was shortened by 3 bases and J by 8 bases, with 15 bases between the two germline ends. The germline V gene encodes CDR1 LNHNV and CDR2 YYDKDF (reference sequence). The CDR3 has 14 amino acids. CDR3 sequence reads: CATSRATKGGTQYF. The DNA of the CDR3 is TGTGCCACCAGCAGGGCAACGAAAGGGGGTACGCAGTATTTT.

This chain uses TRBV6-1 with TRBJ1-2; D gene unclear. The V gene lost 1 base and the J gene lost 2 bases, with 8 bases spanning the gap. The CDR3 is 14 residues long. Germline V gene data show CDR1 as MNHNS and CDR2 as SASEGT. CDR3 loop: CASSEVGSNYGYTF. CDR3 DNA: TGTGCCAGCAGTGAAGTTGGCAGCAACTATGGCTACACCTTC.

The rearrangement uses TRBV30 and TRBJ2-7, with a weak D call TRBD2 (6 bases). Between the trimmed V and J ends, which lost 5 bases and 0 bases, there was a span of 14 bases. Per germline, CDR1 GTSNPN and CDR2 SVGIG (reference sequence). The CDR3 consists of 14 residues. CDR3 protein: CAWGDGRSSYEQYF. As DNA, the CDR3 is TGTGCCTGGGGGGACGGGAGAAGCTCCTACGAGCAGTACTTC.